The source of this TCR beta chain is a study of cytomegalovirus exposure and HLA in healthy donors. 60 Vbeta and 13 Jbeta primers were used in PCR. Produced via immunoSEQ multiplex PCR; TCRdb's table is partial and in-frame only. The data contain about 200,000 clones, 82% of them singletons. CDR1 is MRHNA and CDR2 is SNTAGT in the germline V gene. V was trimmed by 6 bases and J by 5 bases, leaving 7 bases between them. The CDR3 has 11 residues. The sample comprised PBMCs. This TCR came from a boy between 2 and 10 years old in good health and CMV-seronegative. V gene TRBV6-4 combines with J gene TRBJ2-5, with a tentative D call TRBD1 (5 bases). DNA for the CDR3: TGTGCCAGCAGAGGGGCGGAGACCCAGTACTTC. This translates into CASRGAETQYF.